The 9 T cell receptor beta chains reported below all come from one sample, sequenced in a study of cytomegalovirus exposure and HLA in healthy donors. It was with 60 Vbeta and 13 Jbeta primers that the PCR ran. Assay: immunoSEQ multiplex PCR; the TCRdb copy retains only in-frame clones and omits some. There are about 190,000 clones in the sample; 77% occur only once, and 2.1% lies in the top ten. Sequencing was carried out using PBMCs. The receptors stem from a young woman in good health and CMV-seropositive.

This chain connects TRBV6-5 to TRBJ1-5; D gene unclear. Germline V gene sequence: CDR1 MNHEY, CDR2 SVGAGI. The CDR3 spans 16 residues. Trimming took off 4 bases at V and 0 bases at J, with 13 bases between the two ends. The CDR3 nucleotides read TGTGCCAGCAGTTCCGGGGTAGGGTATAGCAATCAGCCCCAGCATTTT. Its protein is CASSSGVGYSNQPQHF.

Of note for this clone: The same CDR3 also results from other DNA sequences found in this sample. The rearrangement joins TRBV27 to TRBJ2-5; D gene ambiguous. The germline CDR1 and CDR2 sequences are MNHEY and SMNVEV (reference sequence). V lost 1 base and J 2 bases, leaving 5 bases between the germline ends. The CDR3 has 13 amino acids. The CDR3 nucleotides are TGTGCCAGCAGTTTATGGGCTCAAGAGACCCAGTACTTC. The encoded protein is CASSLWAQETQYF.

This clone was seen once. This rearrangement joins TRBV6-5 to TRBJ2-7, with 8 positions matching TRBD2. The CDR3 spans 13 residues. Trimming removed 6 bases from V and 5 bases from J; junction bases left unmatched: 6. Germline V gene data show CDR1 as MNHEY and CDR2 as SVGAGI. Here the CDR3 reads CASRYGGANEQYF. The CDR3 DNA reads TGTGCCAGCAGATACGGGGGGGCGAACGAGCAGTACTTC.

V usage is TRBV11-2 and J usage is TRBJ1-2, with D possibly TRBD1 on 6 matching bases. This CDR3 is 13 amino acids long. Trimming cost V 0 bases and J 11 bases, with 13 bases left between them. Per the germline V gene, CDR1 is SGHAT and CDR2 is FQNNGV. The CDR3 reads CASSLDRGGGYTF. The CDR3 DNA sequence: TGTGCCAGCAGCTTAGACCGGGGAGGGGGGTACACCTTC.

This chain uses TRBV6-4 with TRBJ2-7, with 9 nucleotides matching TRBD1. Germline assignment: CDR1 MRHNA and CDR2 SNTAGT. This CDR3 has 16 residues. Unmatched junction bases numbered 13, after V lost 6 bases and J lost 4 bases. CDR3 sequence reads: CASRPGPGQGFYEQYF. The CDR3 DNA sequence: TGTGCCAGCAGACCCGGCCCGGGACAGGGCTTTTACGAGCAGTACTTC.

The gene calls are TRBV30 and TRBJ2-3; unclear D gene. Germline CDR1 is GTSNPN and CDR2 is SVGIG (reference sequence). The V end lost 3 bases, the J end lost 3 bases, and 7 bases lay between the germline ends. The CDR3 length is 12 residues. CDR3 nucleotides: TGTGCCTGGAGACAGTTTACAGATACGCAGTATTTT. Amino acid sequence: CAWRQFTDTQYF.

J is TRBJ1-5 and V is TRBV5-1; D is ambiguous. This CDR3 has 13 amino acids. The V end was cut by 5 bases, the J end by 0 bases, with 6 bases between. In germline, CDR1 is SGHRS, CDR2 YFSETQ. The CDR3 here is CASRADSNQPQHF. CDR3 DNA sequence: TGCGCCAGCAGGGCGGATAGCAATCAGCCCCAGCATTTT.

The chain couples TRBV4-1 to TRBJ2-2, with 9 bases identical to TRBD2. The CDR3 runs to 17 residues. Per the germline V gene, CDR1 is MGHRA and CDR2 is YSYEKL. V lost 4 bases, J lost 1 base, and 7 bases stayed unmatched. The CDR3 nucleotides read TGCGCCAGCAGCCGCCATAGCGGGAGCGGGAACACCGGGGAGCTGTTTTTT. Translation gives CASSRHSGSGNTGELFF.

This chain uses TRBV19 with TRBJ1-3, with TRBD1 as a possible D gene (5 bases). Trimming cost V 7 bases and J 0 bases, with 10 bases left between them. The CDR3 is made up of 14 amino acids. Germline V gene data show CDR1 as LNHDA and CDR2 as SQIVND (reference sequence). CDR3 sequence reads: CASTGGYSGNTIYF. CDR3 DNA sequence: TGTGCCAGTACGGGGGGATACTCTGGAAACACCATATATTTT.